This T cell receptor (beta chain) was recorded in a study of blood T cell repertoires in COVID-19. About the research overall: Whether acute or convalescent, the COVID-19 samples came from the United States, Italy and Spain.

In this sample, this clone turned up once. CDR3 length: 18 residues. The V gene's germline CDR1 is LGHNA and CDR2 YSLEER. Losses at the gene ends were 5 bases for V and 2 bases for J; bases not matched to a gene: 16. The assay was immunoSEQ multiplex PCR, and TCRdb's table has in-frame clones only and misses some. This sample carries roughly 200,000 clones, 80% to 90% of them seen once, and the ten largest clones take 2.5% to 3.5%. Living in 24 US areas, the participants were between roughly 18 and 90 years of age. Membership in each cohort depended on participant-reported clinical history. The chain links TRBV4-3 to TRBJ1-1, with TRBD1 matching over 8 bases. The sample taken for sequencing was PBMCs or T cells enriched from blood (not recorded which). The sequence derives from a woman aged 50 to 65 in a cohort exposed to, infected with or recovered from COVID-19 (not recorded which). The CDR3 sequence is CASSKTTGTGHTNTEAFF. The CDR3 bases are TGCGCCAGCAGCAAAACTACCGGGACAGGTCATACCAACACTGAAGCTTTCTTT.